A selection of T cell receptor beta chains follows, all from one sample in a study of T cells after yellow fever vaccination. TCRdb recomputed calls from the 5' RACE reads with MiXCR, one row per CDR3 protein. This sample has some 160,000 distinct CDR3 sequences; around 9% occur once, and the top ten carry about 40%. The input for sequencing was CD8+ T cells sorted from PBMCs, taken 45 days after the yellow fever booster vaccination. Receptor source: a man between 18 and 29 years old who received the YFV17D yellow fever vaccine. Both conserved end residues are part of each CDR3. Each record gives: D gene, J gene, clone size, V gene, CDR3 protein, CDR3 DNA. D genes are given only for firm matches. Expanded clones get a size class; other rows say once, few or many, or leave the size out.

NA | TRBJ2-3 | NA | TRBV12-3/TRBV12-4 | CASSFPRGRGTDTQYF | TGTGCCAGCAGTTTTCCCCGGGGACGCGGCACAGATACGCAGTATTTT
NA | TRBJ2-3 | NA | TRBV4-3 | CASSQRVGGIRTDTQYF | TGCGCCAGCAGCCAAAGGGTGGGTGGGATCCGAACAGATACGCAGTATTTT
TRBD2 | TRBJ2-1 | few | TRBV4-3 | CASSQVQRGAYNEQFF | TGCGCCAGCAGCCAAGTCCAGCGGGGCGCCTACAATGAGCAGTTCTTC
NA | TRBJ2-3 | few | TRBV5-5 | CASSPLQISTDTQYF | TGTGCCAGCAGCCCCCTACAGATTAGCACAGATACGCAGTATTTT
NA | TRBJ1-2 | few | TRBV4-3 | CASSQERGAKDYGYTF | TGCGCCAGCAGCCAAGAGAGGGGGGCTAAAGACTATGGCTACACCTTC
NA | TRBJ2-1 | NA | TRBV4-2 | CASSQDQREWQFF | TGTGCCAGCAGCCAAGATCAAAGGGAATGGCAGTTCTTC
TRBD1 | TRBJ2-3 | NA | TRBV6-5 | CASSYQQGEIGTDTQYF | TGTGCCAGCAGTTATCAACAGGGGGAAATTGGCACAGATACGCAGTATTTT
TRBD1 | TRBJ2-2 | many | TRBV29-1 | CSVEGVGTAGTGELFF | TGCAGCGTTGAAGGGGTTGGGACAGCTGGCACCGGGGAGCTGTTTTTT
TRBD2 | TRBJ2-7 | many | TRBV7-6 | CASSLRTSGALYEQYF | TGTGCCAGCAGCTTAAGGACTAGCGGGGCCCTCTACGAGCAGTACTTC
NA | TRBJ1-2 | few | TRBV4-3 | CASSQVYTGYYGYTF | TGCGCCAGCAGCCAAGTCTATACAGGGTACTATGGCTACACCTTC
NA | TRBJ2-7 | NA | TRBV6-1 | CASSDKGYEQYF | TGTGCCAGCAGTGATAAGGGCTACGAGCAGTACTTC
NA | TRBJ2-1 | NA | TRBV9 | CASSVEGGSGNEQFF | TGTGCCAGCAGCGTTGAGGGTGGGTCGGGAAATGAGCAGTTCTTC
TRBD1 | TRBJ2-2 | few | TRBV18 | CASSPPEGALPGELFF | TGTGCCAGCTCACCCCCAGAGGGGGCGCTCCCCGGGGAGCTGTTTTTT
NA | TRBJ1-1 | few | TRBV20-1 | CSARGWENTEAFF | TGCAGTGCTAGAGGGTGGGAGAACACTGAAGCTTTCTTT
NA | TRBJ1-1 | few | TRBV6-2/TRBV6-3 | CASSYSTKGLNTEAFF | TGTGCCAGCAGTTACTCGACTAAGGGGCTGAACACTGAAGCTTTCTTT
TRBD2 | TRBJ2-5 | NA | TRBV4-1 | CASSQLLAAQETQYF | TGCGCCAGCAGCCAATTACTAGCGGCTCAAGAGACCCAGTACTTC
TRBD1 | TRBJ1-1 | NA | TRBV11-2 | CASSSTGEVNTEAFF | TGTGCCAGCAGCTCCACAGGGGAGGTCAACACTGAAGCTTTCTTT
NA | TRBJ2-1 | NA | TRBV4-1 | CASSQEGWVNEQFF | TGCGCCAGCAGCCAAGAGGGTTGGGTGAATGAGCAGTTCTTC
NA | TRBJ1-1 | NA | TRBV29-1 | CSVRNGGTEAFF | TGCAGCGTCAGAAACGGCGGCACTGAAGCTTTCTTT
NA | TRBJ1-1 | many | TRBV11-1 | CASTGGVRVNTEAFF | TGTGCCAGCACCGGGGGCGTCCGGGTAAATACTGAAGCTTTCTTT
NA | TRBJ2-7 | NA | TRBV4-3 | CASSQDIGAPYEQYF | TGCGCCAGCAGCCAAGATATAGGGGCCCCCTACGAGCAGTACTTC
NA | TRBJ2-4 | few | TRBV7-9 | CASSFTRLAKNIQYF | TGTGCCAGCAGTTTCACTCGTTTAGCCAAAAACATTCAGTACTTC
NA | TRBJ2-5 | many | TRBV7-8 | CASTKSGTQYF | TGTGCCAGCACCAAATCGGGGACCCAGTACTTC
NA | TRBJ1-1 | few | TRBV7-2 | CASSLAGTLLNTEAFF | TGTGCCAGCAGCTTAGCTGGGACACTCTTGAACACTGAAGCTTTCTTT
NA | TRBJ2-7 | few | TRBV27 | CASSLTAVYEQYF | TGTGCCAGCAGTTTAACGGCAGTCTACGAGCAGTACTTC
TRBD2 | TRBJ2-3 | many | TRBV7-9 | CASSFLAGGPGDTQYF | TGTGCCAGCAGCTTCCTAGCGGGGGGGCCTGGAGATACGCAGTATTTT
NA | TRBJ2-1 | few | TRBV18 | CASSPLGGLFNEQFF | TGTGCCAGCTCACCACTGGGGGGGCTCTTTAATGAGCAGTTCTTC
NA | TRBJ2-5 | many | TRBV21-1 | CASRDAGQGRRETQYF | TGTGCCAGCAGAGATGCGGGACAGGGGAGGAGAGAGACCCAGTACTTC
TRBD2 | TRBJ2-1 | many | TRBV3-1 | CASKAGGGNNEQFF | TGTGCCAGCAAAGCGGGGGGAGGCAACAATGAGCAGTTCTTC
NA | TRBJ1-3 | NA | TRBV4-1 | CASSQEQGGPGNTIYF | TGCGCCAGCAGCCAGGAACAGGGAGGTCCAGGAAACACCATATATTTT
NA | TRBJ2-7 | few | TRBV27 | CASSLGARPAHEQYF | TGTGCCAGCAGTCTCGGGGCTCGGCCGGCCCACGAGCAGTACTTC
NA | TRBJ1-5 | few | TRBV5-6 | CASSLVGPNQPQHF | TGTGCCAGCAGCTTGGTAGGGCCCAATCAGCCCCAGCATTTT
NA | TRBJ2-2 | many | TRBV9 | CASSPRQGGNTGELFF | TGTGCCAGCAGCCCCCGACAGGGAGGGAACACCGGGGAGCTGTTTTTT
NA | TRBJ2-3 | many | TRBV7-3 | CASSLRPQLTDTQYF | TGTGCCAGCAGCTTAAGACCTCAGCTCACAGATACGCAGTATTTT
NA | TRBJ2-1 | few | TRBV4-1 | CATRGPSSYNEQFF | TGCGCCACCCGGGGGCCAAGCTCCTACAATGAGCAGTTCTTC
TRBD1 | TRBJ1-2 | NA | TRBV6-7 | CASSYPRDRGGYTF | TGTGCCAGCAGTTACCCGCGGGACAGAGGCGGCTACACCTTC
TRBD1 | TRBJ2-1 | few | TRBV2 | CASSEHGQGLFNEQFF | TGTGCCAGCAGTGAACATGGACAGGGACTTTTTAATGAGCAGTTCTTC
TRBD2 | TRBJ2-3 | few | TRBV7-2 | CASSQASGGYTDTQYF | TGTGCCAGCAGCCAAGCTAGCGGGGGGTACACAGATACGCAGTATTTT
NA | TRBJ2-3 | NA | TRBV19 | CASSMEGLTSTDTQYF | TGTGCCAGTAGTATGGAGGGGCTCACTAGCACAGATACGCAGTATTTT
TRBD2 | TRBJ2-1 | few | TRBV20-1 | CSAARTSRNNEQFF | TGCAGTGCTGCCCGGACTAGCAGAAACAATGAGCAGTTCTTC
NA | TRBJ2-2 | NA | TRBV6-5 | CASNPDTRGTGELFF | TGTGCCAGCAACCCGGACACGCGCGGGACCGGGGAGCTGTTTTTT
TRBD2 | TRBJ2-1 | NA | TRBV24-1 | CATSDSRPSGEYNEQFF | TGTGCCACCAGTGATTCGAGGCCTAGCGGGGAATACAATGAGCAGTTCTTC
NA | TRBJ1-6 | once | TRBV6-1 | CASRGTLNNSPLHF | TGTGCCAGCAGGGGGACCCTTAATAATTCACCCCTCCACTTT
TRBD2 | TRBJ2-4 | many | TRBV4-1 | CASSQDPLSGRDIQYF | TGCGCCAGCAGCCAAGATCCCCTTAGCGGGAGGGACATTCAGTACTTC
TRBD2 | TRBJ2-7 | NA | TRBV7-2 | CASSLNPGLAREQYF | TGTGCCAGCAGCCTTAACCCGGGACTAGCTAGGGAGCAGTACTTC
TRBD2 | TRBJ2-5 | many | TRBV7-9 | CASSLGFDSGKETQYF | TGTGCCAGCAGCTTAGGGTTTGACAGCGGGAAAGAGACCCAGTACTTC
TRBD2 | TRBJ2-2 | few | TRBV7-9 | CASSLVGGFAGELFF | TGTGCCAGCAGCTTAGTCGGGGGGTTCGCCGGGGAGCTGTTTTTT
TRBD1 | TRBJ1-4 | NA | TRBV29-1 | CSGGTVNEKLFF | TGCAGCGGCGGGACAGTTAATGAAAAACTGTTTTTT
NA | TRBJ1-2 | NA | TRBV5-8 | CASSLAGSYGYTF | TGTGCCAGCAGCCTCGCGGGGTCCTATGGCTACACCTTC
NA | TRBJ1-3 | NA | TRBV4-3 | CASSQARGAHGNTIYF | TGCGCCAGCAGCCAAGCGCGGGGCGCGCACGGAAACACCATATATTTT
TRBD2 | TRBJ2-7 | NA | TRBV29-1 | CSYRGGTPYEQYF | TGCAGCTACCGGGGGGGGACCCCCTACGAGCAGTACTTC
NA | TRBJ1-5 | few | TRBV5-8 | CASSLARRSNQPQHF | TGTGCCAGCAGCTTGGCCAGGAGAAGTAATCAGCCCCAGCATTTT
TRBD1 | TRBJ2-7 | few | TRBV29-1 | CSVQGASYEQYF | TGCAGCGTCCAGGGGGCTTCCTACGAGCAGTACTTC
NA | TRBJ2-7 | few | TRBV15 | CATSRDLRVQRGFEQYF | TGTGCCACCAGCAGAGATCTGCGCGTACAAAGGGGTTTCGAGCAGTACTTC
NA | TRBJ1-1 | few | TRBV7-9 | CASSPGSGRVPEAFF | TGTGCCAGCAGCCCCGGTAGTGGGCGGGTCCCTGAAGCTTTCTTT
NA | TRBJ1-5 | NA | TRBV20-1 | CSALPHWGAQPQHF | TGCAGTGCTTTACCCCATTGGGGGGCCCAGCCCCAGCATTTT